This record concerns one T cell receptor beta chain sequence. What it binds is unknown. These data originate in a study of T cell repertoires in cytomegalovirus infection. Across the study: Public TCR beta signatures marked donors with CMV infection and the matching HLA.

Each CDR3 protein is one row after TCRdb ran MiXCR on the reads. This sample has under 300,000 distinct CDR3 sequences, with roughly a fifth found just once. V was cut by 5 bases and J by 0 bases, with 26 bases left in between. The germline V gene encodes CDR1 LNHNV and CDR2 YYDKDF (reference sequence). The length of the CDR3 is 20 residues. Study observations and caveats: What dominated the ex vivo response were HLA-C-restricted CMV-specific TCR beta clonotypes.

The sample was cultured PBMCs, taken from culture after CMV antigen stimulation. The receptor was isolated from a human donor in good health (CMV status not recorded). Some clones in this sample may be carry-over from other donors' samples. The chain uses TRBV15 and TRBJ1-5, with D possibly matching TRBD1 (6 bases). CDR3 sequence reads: CATSPILTPGHSISNQPQHF. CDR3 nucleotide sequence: TGTGCCACCAGCCCGATCTTGACGCCGGGACACTCAATTAGCAATCAGCCCCAGCATTTT.